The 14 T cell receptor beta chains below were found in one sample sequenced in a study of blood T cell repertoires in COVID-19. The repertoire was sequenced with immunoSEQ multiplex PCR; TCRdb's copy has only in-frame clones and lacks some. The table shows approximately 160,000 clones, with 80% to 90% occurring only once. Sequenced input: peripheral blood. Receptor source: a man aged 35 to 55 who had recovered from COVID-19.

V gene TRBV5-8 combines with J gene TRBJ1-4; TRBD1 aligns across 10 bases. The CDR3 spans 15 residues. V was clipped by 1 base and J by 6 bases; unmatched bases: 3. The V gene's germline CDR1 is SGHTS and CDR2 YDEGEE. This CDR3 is CASSLPTGGDEKLFF. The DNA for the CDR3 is TGTGCCAGCAGCTTGCCGACAGGGGGCGATGAAAAACTGTTTTTT.

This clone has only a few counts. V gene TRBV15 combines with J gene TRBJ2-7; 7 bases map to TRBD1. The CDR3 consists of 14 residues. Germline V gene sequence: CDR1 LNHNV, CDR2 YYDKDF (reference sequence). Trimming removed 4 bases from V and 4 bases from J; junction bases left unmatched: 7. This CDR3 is CATSTRQGLYEQYF. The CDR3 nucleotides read TGTGCCACCAGCACTAGACAGGGTCTGTACGAGCAGTACTTC.

In nucleotides, the CDR3 is TGTGCCAGCAGTTCCGGGGGTAGGACTGAAGCTTTCTTT. Encoded protein: CASSSGGRTEAFF. The chain recombines TRBV12-3 or TRBV12-4 with TRBJ1-1, with a tentative D call TRBD1 (5 bases). Trimming shortened V by 4 bases and J by 5 bases, and 11 bases separated the two germline ends. The CDR3 consists of 13 residues.

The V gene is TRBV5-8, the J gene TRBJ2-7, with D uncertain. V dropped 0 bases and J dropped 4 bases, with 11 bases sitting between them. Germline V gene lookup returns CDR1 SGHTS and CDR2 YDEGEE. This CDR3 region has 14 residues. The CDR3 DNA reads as TGTGCCAGCAGCTTGGCACAGAGAACTTACGAGCAGTACTTC. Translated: CASSLAQRTYEQYF.

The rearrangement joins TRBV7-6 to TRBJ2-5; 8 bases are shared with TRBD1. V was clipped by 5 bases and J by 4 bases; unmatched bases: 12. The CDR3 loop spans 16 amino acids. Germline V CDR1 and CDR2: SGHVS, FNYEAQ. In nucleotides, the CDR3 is TGTGCCAGCAGCCCGCGGACAGGGCCGGCGCCAGAGACCCAGTACTTC. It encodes CASSPRTGPAPETQYF. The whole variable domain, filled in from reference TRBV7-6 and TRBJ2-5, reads GAGVSQSPRYKVTKRGQDVALRCDPISGHVSLYWYRQALGQGPEFLTYFNYEAQQDKSGLPNDRFSAERPEGSISTLTIQRTEQRDSAMYRCASSPRTGPAPETQYFGPGTRLLVL.

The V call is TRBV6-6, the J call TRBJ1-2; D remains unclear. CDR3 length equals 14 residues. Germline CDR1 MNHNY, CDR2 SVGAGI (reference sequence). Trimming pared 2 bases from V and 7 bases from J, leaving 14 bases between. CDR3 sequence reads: CASSYPTQPIGYTF. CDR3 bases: TGTGCCAGCAGTTACCCCACACAGCCAATTGGCTACACCTTC.

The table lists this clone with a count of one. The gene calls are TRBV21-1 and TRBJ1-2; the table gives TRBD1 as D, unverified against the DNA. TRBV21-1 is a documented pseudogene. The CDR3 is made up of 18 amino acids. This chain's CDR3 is CASSRHDRTPRRNYGYTF. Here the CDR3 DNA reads TGTGCCAGCAGCAGACACGACAGGACCCCTAGGAGAAACTATGGCTACACCTTC.

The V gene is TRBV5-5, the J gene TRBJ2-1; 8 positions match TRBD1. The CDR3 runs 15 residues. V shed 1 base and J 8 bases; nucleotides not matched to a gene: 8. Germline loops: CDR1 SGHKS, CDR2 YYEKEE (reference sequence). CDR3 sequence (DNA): TGTGCCAGCAGCTTGTATCAGGGGGCGTATGATGAGCAGTTCTTC. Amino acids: CASSLYQGAYDEQFF.

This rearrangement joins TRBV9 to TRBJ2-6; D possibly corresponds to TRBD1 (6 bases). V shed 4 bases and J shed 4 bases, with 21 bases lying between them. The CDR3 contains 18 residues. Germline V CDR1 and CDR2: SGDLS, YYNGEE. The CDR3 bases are TGTGCCAGCAGCAAGACAGGTTCCTATAATTCCGGGGCCAACGTCCTGACTTTC. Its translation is CASSKTGSYNSGANVLTF.

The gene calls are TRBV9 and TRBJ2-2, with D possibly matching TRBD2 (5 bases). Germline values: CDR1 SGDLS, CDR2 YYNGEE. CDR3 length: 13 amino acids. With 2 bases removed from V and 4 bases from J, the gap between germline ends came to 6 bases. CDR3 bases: TGTGCCAGCAGCGTGGGGAGCACCGGGGAGCTGTTTTTT. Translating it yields CASSVGSTGELFF.

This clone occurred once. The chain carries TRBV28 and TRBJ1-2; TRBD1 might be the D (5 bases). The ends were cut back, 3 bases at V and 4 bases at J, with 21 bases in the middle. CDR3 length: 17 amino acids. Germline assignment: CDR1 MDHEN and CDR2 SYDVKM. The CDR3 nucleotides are TGTGCCAGCAGTTTCTGGAGCGGGGGTACCGGAGGCTATGGCTACACCTTC. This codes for CASSFWSGGTGGYGYTF.

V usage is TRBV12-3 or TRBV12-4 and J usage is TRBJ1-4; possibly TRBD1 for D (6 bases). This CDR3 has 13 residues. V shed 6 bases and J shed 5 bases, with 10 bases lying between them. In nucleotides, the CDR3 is TGTGCCAGCAGGGACAGTCTGAATGAAAAACTGTTTTTT. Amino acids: CASRDSLNEKLFF.

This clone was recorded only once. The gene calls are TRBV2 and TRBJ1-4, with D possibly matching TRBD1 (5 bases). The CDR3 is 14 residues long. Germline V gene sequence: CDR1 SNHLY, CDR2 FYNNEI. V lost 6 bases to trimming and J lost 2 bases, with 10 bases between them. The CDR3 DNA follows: TGTGCCAGCAGGGGGGGGAGGACTAATGAAAAACTGTTTTTT. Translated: CASRGGRTNEKLFF.

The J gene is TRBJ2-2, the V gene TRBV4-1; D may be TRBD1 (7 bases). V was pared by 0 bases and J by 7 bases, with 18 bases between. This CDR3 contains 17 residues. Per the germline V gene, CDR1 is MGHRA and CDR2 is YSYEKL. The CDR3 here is CASSQEGGGVNFGELFF. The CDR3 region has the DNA TGCGCCAGCAGCCAAGAAGGAGGGGGCGTCAATTTCGGGGAGCTGTTTTTT.